The source of this TCR beta chain is a study of tumor-infiltrating lymphocytes in primary liver carcinoma. Study details: The patients included men and women who were aged 30 to 69 years. Overall study results and limits: Top-250-clone fractions were significantly higher in tumors than in blood (p = 0.039). Among the pair types, tumor region pairs showed more overlap than tumor-adjacent and tumor-blood pairs.

Making TCR beta cDNA involved around 500 ng total RNA and a constant-region primer. Each TCR beta library was derived from three nested multiplex PCR rounds that employed slightly modified ARM-PCR. Both of the initial two PCR rounds ran for about 9 cycles and employed TRBV1-TRBV30 forward primers alongside a C-beta reverse primer. TCRdb re-called the multiplex PCR reads with MiXCR, one entry per CDR3 protein. The table records roughly 78,000 distinct CDR3 sequences, 71% of them present only once. Only a few counts were recorded for this clonotype. Its antigen is not identified. Germline-derived CDR1 and CDR2 are SGHAT and FQNNGV. V shed 3 bases and J 8 bases; nucleotides not matched to a gene: 8. This CDR3 contains 16 residues. Between about 18 and 33 mg of unsorted bulk tissue served as the source from which RNA and DNA were co-extracted.

The specimen sequenced was liver tumor tissue from sampling region 4. The subset was: tumor region T4, right-lateral pole. The source is a woman aged 55-70 years with primary liver carcinoma and hepatitis B virus infection. This rearrangement joins TRBV11-2 to TRBJ2-2, with 11 bases identical to TRBD2. CDR3 in amino acids: CASSFQLAGDEGELFF. DNA for the CDR3: TGTGCCAGCAGCTTCCAACTAGCGGGAGATGAGGGGGAGCTGTTTTTT.